This T cell receptor (beta chain) was found in a study of naive and memory T cell subsets. From the second PCR step, alpha and beta chains were amplified apart. Cells stained for CD3, CD4, CD8, CD45RA, CD27 and viability were sorted into four CD45RA/CD27 subsets. Sorting gates: effector memory CD45RA-CD27-, EMRA CD45RA+CD27-. Whole-study findings and limits: Over 95% of naive TCR sequences appeared only once, unlike memory subsets.

Trimming stripped 3 bases from V and 7 bases from J, with 17 bases between. The CDR3 runs 15 residues. In the case of this clonotype: The antigen is unknown.

Both TRBC1 and TRBC2 were covered by a beta constant-region primer of two equimolar oligonucleotides. Ligated cDNA was amplified by four rounds of PCR with nested alpha and beta constant-region primers and SP2. Using its own MiXCR run on the UMI-ligation and nested PCR reads, TCRdb lists one record per CDR3 protein. The sample comprises about 9,700 distinct CDR3 sequences, 5.5% to 6.5% of which are singletons, and more than 50% rests with the top ten. What was sequenced was CD4+ TEMRA cells from blood. Subset defined: effector memory re-expressing CD45RA, CD45RA+ CD27-. V and J are TRBV12-3 or TRBV12-4 and TRBJ2-3, with D perhaps matching TRBD1 or TRBD2 (6 bases each). The clonotype was recovered from a human donor in good health. This chain's CDR3 is CASSFGGGMTYTQYF. In DNA form, the CDR3 reads TGTGCCAGCAGTTTCGGGGGCGGGATGACCTATACGCAGTATTTT.